The 28 T cell receptor beta chains below all came from one sample that was sequenced in a study of cytomegalovirus exposure and HLA in healthy donors. Method: immunoSEQ multiplex PCR; TCRdb's copy keeps in-frame clones and lacks some. The sample has 85,000 to 120,000 clones, about 88% seen once; the top ten hold more than 1.5%. The specimen was PBMCs. Receptor source: a woman aged 18-29 years in good health and CMV-seropositive.

The V and J genes are TRBV14 and TRBJ2-5; D remains unclear. The CDR3 is 15 amino acids. V was pared by 4 bases and J by 4 bases, with 16 bases between. Germline CDR1 and CDR2: SGHDN and FVKESK. CDR3 sequence: CASSPGGLPGETQYF. CDR3 in DNA: TGTGCCAGCAGCCCCGGCGGCCTACCGGGAGAGACCCAGTACTTC. Full variable domain (rest looked up from reference TRBV14 and TRBJ2-5): EAGVTQFPSHSVIEKGQTVTLRCDPISGHDNLYWYRRVMGKEIKFLLHFVKESKQDESGMPNNRFLAERTGGTYSTLKVQPAELEDSGVYFCASSPGGLPGETQYFGPGTRLLVL.

The chain employs TRBV29-1 and TRBJ2-2, with a weak D call TRBD1 (5 bases). V dropped 1 base and J dropped 7 bases, with 7 bases sitting between them. Germline assignment: CDR1 SQVTM and CDR2 ANQGSEA. The CDR3 is made up of 12 amino acids. The CDR3 DNA reads as TGCAGCGTTGAAGGGGGCGGCGGGGAGCTGTTTTTT. Its translation: CSVEGGGGELFF.

The chain is built from TRBV2 and TRBJ1-3; D not resolved. V lost 6 bases and J lost 0, with 9 bases in between. CDR1 and CDR2 from the germline V gene are SNHLY and FYNNEI. CDR3 length: 14 residues. The CDR3 sequence: CASRAAGSGNTIYF. The CDR3 DNA sequence: TGTGCCAGCAGGGCAGCAGGCTCTGGAAACACCATATATTTT.

The genes are TRBV27 and TRBJ2-7; 7 positions match TRBD2. The V gene's germline CDR1 is MNHEY and CDR2 SMNVEV (reference sequence). The CDR3 loop spans 18 amino acids. After removal of 0 bases from V and 4 bases from J, the junction contained 15 bases not matched to a gene. The chain's CDR3 is CASSLSPTLSGVKYEQYF. In DNA, the CDR3 is TGTGCCAGCAGTTTATCCCCTACCCTCAGCGGGGTGAAATACGAGCAGTACTTC.

The chain recombines TRBV28 with TRBJ1-4, with D perhaps TRBD1 (6 bases). Between the trimmed V and J ends, which lost 3 bases and 0 bases, there was a span of 14 bases. The germline gives CDR1 MDHEN, CDR2 SYDVKM. CDR3 length: 17 residues. Here the CDR3 reads CASSLVTGYATNEKLFF. The CDR3 DNA is TGTGCCAGCAGTTTGGTGACAGGCTATGCAACTAATGAAAAACTGTTTTTT.

The chain employs TRBV5-6 and TRBJ1-1; 8 bases match TRBD1. Germline V gene data show CDR1 as SGHDT and CDR2 as YYEEEE. V lost 5 bases to trimming and J lost 6 bases; unmatched junction nucleotides: 6. The length of the CDR3 is 13 residues. This CDR3 is CASRLTGAAEAFF. CDR3 DNA sequence: TGTGCCAGCAGGCTGACAGGGGCAGCTGAAGCTTTCTTT.

This chain joins TRBV2 and TRBJ2-7; 7 nucleotides match TRBD1. The CDR3 has 13 residues. V was pared by 11 bases and J by 8 bases, with 15 bases of the junction left unmatched. CDR1 is SNHLY, CDR2 FYNNEI, per germline. The CDR3 protein is CAYRDWDRHQQYV. In nucleotides, the CDR3 is TGTGCCTACCGTGACTGGGACAGACATCAGCAGTACGTC.

The gene calls are TRBV9 and TRBJ2-5, with 7 positions matching TRBD1. There are 14 residues in the CDR3. Looked up from germline, CDR1 is SGDLS and CDR2 is YYNGEE. V lost 5 bases, J lost 1 base, and 5 bases stayed unmatched. The CDR3 is CASSLTGTQETQYF. The CDR3 DNA sequence: TGTGCCAGCAGTTTGACAGGGACCCAAGAGACCCAGTACTTC.

The rearrangement links TRBV9 to TRBJ2-5; TRBD2 matches at 9 bases. The CDR3 loop spans 14 amino acids. In germline, CDR1 is SGDLS, CDR2 YYNGEE. V was clipped by 3 bases and J by 2 bases; unmatched bases: 2. This CDR3 reads CASSEGLAQETQYF. The CDR3 nucleotides are TGTGCCAGCAGCGAGGGACTAGCACAAGAGACCCAGTACTTC. Looking up the rest from reference TRBV9 and TRBJ2-5 gives the full variable domain: DSGVTQTPKHLITATGQRVTLRCSPRSGDLSVYWYQQSLDQGLQFLIQYYNGEERAKGNILERFSAQQFPDLHSELNLSSLELGDSALYFCASSEGLAQETQYFGPGTRLLVL.

The genes are TRBV5-1 and TRBJ1-2; possible D gene TRBD1, 5 bases. This CDR3 has 14 amino acids. Germline CDR1 reads SGHRS; CDR2 reads YFSETQ. V was trimmed by 3 bases and J by 4 bases, leaving 13 bases between them. CDR3 protein: CASSSDILSYGYTF. For the CDR3, the DNA is TGCGCCAGCAGCTCGGACATTCTTAGCTATGGCTACACCTTC.

The rearrangement uses TRBV6-1 and TRBJ2-3; perhaps TRBD2 as D (6 bases). V was shortened by 4 bases and J by 3 bases, with 11 bases between the two germline ends. The CDR3 is 14 amino acids. Per the germline V gene, CDR1 is MNHNS and CDR2 is SASEGT. The CDR3 coding sequence is TGTGCCAGCAGTGTTTTGACTAGGACAGATACGCAGTATTTT. The encoded protein is CASSVLTRTDTQYF.

The chain is built from TRBV2 and TRBJ2-1; 11 positions match TRBD2. The CDR3 sequence is 16 residues long. Germline V gives CDR1 SNHLY, CDR2 FYNNEI. Trimming at V came to 1 base and at J to 5 bases, leaving 4 bases not matched to a gene. DNA for the CDR3: TGTGCCAGCAGTGAAGGCGGGACTAGCGGCCACAATGAGCAGTTCTTC. This codes for CASSEGGTSGHNEQFF.

The gene calls are TRBV4-1 and TRBJ2-7, with a weak D call TRBD2 (7 bases). The germline V and J ends were trimmed by 1 base and 5 bases, with 21 bases remaining between them. The CDR3 contains 17 residues. Germline V gene sequence: CDR1 MGHRA, CDR2 YSYEKL. CDR3 coding DNA: TGCGCCAGCAGCCAAGCTCCCTCTCGGCCGGGGGGCCACGAGCAGTACTTC. Translating it yields CASSQAPSRPGGHEQYF.

This sequence joins TRBV18 and TRBJ1-5; D unresolved. The germline CDR1 and CDR2 sequences are KGHSH and LQKENI. The CDR3 has 14 residues. V was trimmed by 2 bases and J by 1 base, leaving 6 bases between them. The CDR3 spells CASSPGRSNQPQHF. The CDR3 nucleotides are TGTGCCAGCTCACCAGGGAGAAGCAATCAGCCCCAGCATTTT.

The chain uses TRBV6-5 and TRBJ1-1; the D gene is possibly TRBD1 (5 bases). The CDR3 extends over 15 amino acids. V was cut by 3 bases and J by 5 bases, with 16 bases left in between. The germline gives CDR1 MNHEY, CDR2 SVGAGI. The chain's CDR3 is CASSYSPGKRTEAFF. The CDR3, as DNA: TGTGCCAGCAGTTATTCGCCAGGGAAGCGTACTGAAGCTTTCTTT.

J is TRBJ2-1 and V is TRBV25-1; 13 bases fit TRBD2. The germline V gene has CDR1 MGHDK and CDR2 SYGVNS. The V and J ends lost 4 bases and 8 bases, in that order; junction bases with no gene match: 8. There are 16 residues in the CDR3. In DNA form, the CDR3 reads TGTGCCAGCAGTGCTCCAACTAGCGGGGGGGCGGATGAGCAGTTCTTC. Amino acid sequence: CASSAPTSGGADEQFF.

The rearrangement links TRBV5-8 to TRBJ2-1; TRBD2 aligns across 7 bases. Germline CDR1 reads SGHTS; CDR2 reads YDEGEE. This CDR3 contains 13 residues. Trimming removed 4 bases from V and 7 bases from J; junction bases left unmatched: 5. The CDR3 here is CASSLQGGNEQFF. DNA for the CDR3: TGTGCCAGCAGCCTTCAGGGAGGGAATGAGCAGTTCTTC.

The rearrangement uses TRBV28 and TRBJ1-2; 7 positions agree with TRBD1. In germline, CDR1 is MDHEN, CDR2 SYDVKM. The CDR3 loop spans 12 amino acids. Losses at the gene ends were 4 bases for V and 8 bases for J; bases not matched to a gene: 4. The DNA of the CDR3 is TGTGCCAGCAGTTGGGCAGGGGGAGGCTACACCTTC. Translating gives CASSWAGGGYTF.

The sample holds one count of this clone. The V gene is TRBV5-8, the J gene TRBJ1-5; 7 positions agree with TRBD1. The CDR3 consists of 15 residues. Trimming removed 4 bases from V and 6 bases from J; junction bases left unmatched: 10. Germline loops: CDR1 SGHTS, CDR2 YDEGEE. In DNA, the CDR3 is TGTGCCAGCAGCCCGACAGGGAAAAGTGGTCAGCCCCAGCATTTT. Protein product: CASSPTGKSGQPQHF.

Only one count was recorded for this clone. The CDR3 DNA reads as TGTGCCAGCAGCTTAGTACTAGCGGGGGTCGATGAGCAGTTCTTC. The encoded protein is CASSLVLAGVDEQFF. The rearrangement uses TRBV11-2 and TRBJ2-1, with 11 bases lining up with TRBD2. CDR3 length equals 15 residues. The germline CDR1 and CDR2 sequences are SGHAT and FQNNGV. The V gene end was trimmed by 1 base and the J gene end by 8 bases; junction bases not matched to a gene: 4.

The chain has TRBV5-1 and TRBJ1-2; 10 bases line up with TRBD1. Germline values: CDR1 SGHRS, CDR2 YFSETQ. The V and J ends lost 4 bases and 2 bases, in that order; junction bases with no gene match: 5. The CDR3 extends over 15 amino acids. CDR3 nucleotides: TGCGCCAGCAGCGAGGGACAGGGGTTGAACTATGGCTACACCTTC. Translated: CASSEGQGLNYGYTF.

The CDR3 DNA is TGCGCCAGCAGCTTGTTCGGCAGGGAAGCATCTGAAGCTTTCTTT. Protein: CASSLFGREASEAFF. This rearrangement joins TRBV5-1 to TRBJ1-1; D perhaps matches TRBD1 (5 bases). V lost 1 base, J lost 6 bases, and 16 bases lay in between. Germline CDR1 is SGHRS and CDR2 is YFSETQ. This CDR3 spans 15 amino acids.

This rearrangement joins TRBV19 to TRBJ2-1; D not resolved. The CDR3 length is 14 residues. Germline V gives CDR1 LNHDA, CDR2 SQIVND (reference sequence). The V end lost 5 bases, the J end lost 5 bases, and 13 bases lay between the germline ends. CDR3 region: CASSGIAVHNEQFF. In DNA, the CDR3 is TGTGCCAGTAGTGGCATTGCCGTTCACAATGAGCAGTTCTTC.

The gene calls are TRBV10-3 and TRBJ1-2, with a weak D call TRBD1 (5 bases). Germline V gives CDR1 ENHRY, CDR2 SYGVKD. CDR3 length equals 16 residues. Trimming removed 0 bases at V and 7 bases at J, with 18 bases between. The CDR3 reads CAISESARPGDGGYTF. The CDR3 region has the DNA TGTGCCATCAGTGAGTCGGCGCGGCCGGGGGACGGTGGCTACACCTTC.

The chain carries TRBV7-9 and TRBJ1-5; 7 positions match TRBD1. CDR1 and CDR2 (germline): SEHNR, FQNEAQ (reference sequence). V was clipped by 4 bases and J by 6 bases; unmatched bases: 6. The CDR3 loop spans 14 amino acids. For the CDR3, the DNA is TGTGCCAGCAGCTCTACAGGGGTTGGTCAGCCCCAGCATTTT. Amino acids: CASSSTGVGQPQHF. Full variable domain (missing parts from reference TRBV7-9 and TRBJ1-5): DTGVSQNPRHKITKRGQNVTFRCDPISEHNRLYWYRQTLGQGPEFLTYFQNEAQLEKSRLLSDRFSAERPKGSFSTLEIQRTEQGDSAMYLCASSSTGVGQPQHFGDGTRLSIL.

The chain is built from TRBV6-1 and TRBJ2-3, with TRBD1 as a possible D gene (6 bases). V shed 4 bases and J shed 5 bases, with 19 bases lying between them. The CDR3 length is 16 residues. Looked up from germline, CDR1 is MNHNS and CDR2 is SASEGT. DNA for the CDR3: TGTGCCAGCAGTGTAAGAGGGGGTCGAGTTGGAGATACGCAGTATTTT. Translation gives CASSVRGGRVGDTQYF.

The gene calls are TRBV19 and TRBJ1-1; 11 nucleotides agree with TRBD1. This CDR3 has 16 residues. Trimming removed 4 bases from V and 1 base from J; junction bases left unmatched: 5. Looked up from germline, CDR1 is LNHDA and CDR2 is SQIVND (reference sequence). The CDR3 sequence: CASSRDRGIRNTEAFF. The CDR3 nucleotides read TGTGCCAGTAGTAGGGACAGGGGGATAAGGAACACTGAAGCTTTCTTT.

This clone appeared once. This chain uses TRBV28 with TRBJ1-2, with 12 bases lining up with TRBD1. From germline, CDR1 is MDHEN and CDR2 SYDVKM. The CDR3 loop spans 16 amino acids. After removal of 7 bases from V and 4 bases from J, the junction contained 10 bases not matched to a gene. This CDR3 is CASTPGQGAGGYGYTF. In DNA, the CDR3 is TGTGCCAGCACCCCGGGACAGGGGGCCGGTGGCTATGGCTACACCTTC.